This entry is about one TCR beta chain. These data belong to a study of CD8 T cells in Susac syndrome. From blood CD8+ and CD4+ T cells, TCR beta sequences were generated. With random hexamers, reverse transcription was performed on roughly 0.45 to 1 ug of RNA. From the immunoSEQ multiplex PCR reads, TCRdb called clonotypes with MiXCR, one entry per CDR3 protein. Among just over 150,000 distinct CDR3 sequences, just under 97% were seen once, and the ten largest hold around 0.15%. The CDR3 spans 15 residues. V lost 1 base and J 2 bases, leaving 10 bases between the germline ends. Germline CDR1 is SGHDN and CDR2 is FVKESK.

This TCR was recovered from a human donor with multiple sclerosis. V is TRBV14 and J is TRBJ2-3; D is possibly TRBD1 (6 bases). The sequenced sample consisted of CD8+ T cells from PBMCs. As DNA, the CDR3 is TGTGCCAGCAGCCAAGTCCAGGGGCTCACAGATACGCAGTATTTT. Translation gives CASSQVQGLTDTQYF.